The rows below give T cell receptor beta chains drawn from one sample of a study of identical twins. TCRdb re-called the 5' RACE reads through MiXCR, storing one row per CDR3 protein. This repertoire shows 350,000 or so distinct CDR3 sequences, approximately 13% found once; its top ten account for approximately 7.6%. The sample also formed part of further work on yellow fever vaccine responses in identical twins.

Input material: CD8+ T cells sorted from blood. The origin of the receptors is a woman aged 18-29 years in good health. Both conserved end residues are part of each CDR3. The order of the fields is clone size, V gene, J gene, D gene, CDR3 protein, CDR3 DNA. The D gene is left open where the match is weak. Rows give clone size only sometimes, using once, few, many, or a class for an expanded clone.

size: .
V: TRBV28
J: TRBJ2-5
D: .
CDR3: CASSPESGAGETQYF
DNA: TGTGCCAGCAGTCCTGAATCAGGGGCAGGGGAGACCCAGTACTTC

size: few
V: TRBV6-4
J: TRBJ2-3
D: TRBD2
CDR3: CASSDGSSGGSDTQYF
DNA: TGTGCCAGCAGTGACGGGAGTAGCGGGGGATCGGATACGCAGTATTTT

size: many
V: TRBV6-5
J: TRBJ2-1
D: TRBD2
CDR3: CASSYGGGNEQFF
DNA: TGTGCCAGCAGCTACGGGGGGGGCAATGAGCAGTTCTTC

size: many
V: TRBV5-1
J: TRBJ2-4
D: TRBD2
CDR3: CASSSSGILAKNIQYF
DNA: TGCGCCAGCAGCTCTAGCGGGATACTAGCCAAAAACATTCAGTACTTC

size: .
V: TRBV28
J: TRBJ2-2
D: .
CDR3: CASSSPVVSRDPNTGELFF
DNA: TGTGCCAGCAGTTCCCCAGTCGTCAGTCGGGATCCGAACACCGGGGAGCTGTTTTTT

size: .
V: TRBV12-3/TRBV12-4
J: TRBJ1-6
D: .
CDR3: CASRPEVGSPLHF
DNA: TGTGCCAGCCGGCCGGAGGTAGGATCACCCCTCCACTTT

size: few
V: TRBV10-2
J: TRBJ2-1
D: .
CDR3: CASSGTPTSRGYNEQFF
DNA: TGCGCCAGCAGTGGGACCCCCACTAGCCGGGGGTACAATGAGCAGTTCTTC

size: few
V: TRBV3-1
J: TRBJ2-1
D: .
CDR3: CASSQAVQGGNEQFF
DNA: TGTGCCAGCAGCCAAGCGGTACAGGGAGGCAATGAGCAGTTCTTC

size: .
V: TRBV12-3/TRBV12-4
J: TRBJ2-4
D: .
CDR3: CASSPNSGAKNIQYF
DNA: TGTGCCAGCAGTCCCAACTCCGGGGCCAAAAACATTCAGTACTTC

size: .
V: TRBV2
J: TRBJ1-1
D: .
CDR3: CASSEGPEAFF
DNA: TGTGCCAGCTCCGAGGGTCCTGAAGCTTTCTTT

size: .
V: TRBV18
J: TRBJ2-5
D: .
CDR3: CASSPSGWETQYF
DNA: TGTGCCAGCTCACCATCGGGATGGGAGACCCAGTACTTC

size: .
V: TRBV5-5
J: TRBJ2-5
D: .
CDR3: CASSFGGGQETQYF
DNA: TGTGCCAGCAGCTTTGGAGGGGGCCAAGAGACCCAGTACTTC

size: .
V: TRBV28
J: TRBJ2-2
D: TRBD2
CDR3: CASSPWTSGIAGELFF
DNA: TGTGCCAGCAGTCCGTGGACTAGCGGGATCGCCGGGGAGCTGTTTTTT

size: .
V: TRBV11-1
J: TRBJ2-1
D: TRBD2
CDR3: CASSYGLAGGSYNEQFF
DNA: TGTGCCAGCAGCTACGGACTAGCGGGAGGCTCCTACAATGAGCAGTTCTTC

size: many
V: TRBV4-1
J: TRBJ1-1
D: .
CDR3: CASSQKGTVMDTEAFF
DNA: TGCGCCAGCAGCCAAAAAGGGACGGTGATGGACACTGAAGCTTTCTTT

size: few
V: TRBV20-1
J: TRBJ2-1
D: TRBD2
CDR3: CSAHSGRGNEQFF
DNA: TGCAGTGCCCATAGCGGGAGGGGGAATGAGCAGTTCTTC

size: .
V: TRBV24-1
J: TRBJ2-3
D: .
CDR3: CATSDLWGTDTQYF
DNA: TGTGCCACCAGTGATTTGTGGGGCACAGATACGCAGTATTTT

size: once
V: TRBV11-2
J: TRBJ2-3
D: TRBD1
CDR3: CASSESEVIGTGPADTQYF
DNA: TGTGCCAGCAGCGAGAGCGAGGTAATTGGGACAGGGCCCGCAGATACGCAGTATTTT

size: .
V: TRBV14
J: TRBJ2-1
D: TRBD1
CDR3: CASSLLGQGRNEQFF
DNA: TGTGCCAGCAGCCTATTGGGACAGGGGAGAAATGAGCAGTTCTTC

size: few
V: TRBV12-3/TRBV12-4
J: TRBJ2-3
D: .
CDR3: CASSTSLGGDTQYF
DNA: TGTGCCAGCAGTACTAGCTTAGGGGGTGATACGCAGTATTTT

size: .
V: TRBV19
J: TRBJ2-5
D: .
CDR3: CASRQQGYQETQYF
DNA: TGTGCCAGTAGGCAACAGGGATACCAAGAGACCCAGTACTTC

size: many
V: TRBV6-5
J: TRBJ2-1
D: .
CDR3: CASSYTGRHNEQFF
DNA: TGTGCCAGCAGTTACACAGGGCGGCACAATGAGCAGTTCTTC

size: many
V: TRBV7-9
J: TRBJ2-5
D: .
CDR3: CASSPQSGTGETQYF
DNA: TGTGCCAGCAGCCCCCAAAGCGGTACAGGCGAGACCCAGTACTTC

size: .
V: TRBV11-2
J: TRBJ1-3
D: .
CDR3: CASSSRLSSGNTIYF
DNA: TGTGCCAGCAGCTCTCGACTGAGCTCTGGAAACACCATATATTTT

size: few
V: TRBV29-1
J: TRBJ2-1
D: TRBD2
CDR3: CSVEGEGTSERSEQFF
DNA: TGCAGCGTTGAAGGCGAGGGGACTAGCGAGAGGTCGGAGCAGTTCTTC

size: many
V: TRBV24-1
J: TRBJ2-1
D: .
CDR3: CATRQYNEQFF
DNA: TGTGCCACCAGGCAGTACAATGAGCAGTTCTTC

size: .
V: TRBV10-2
J: TRBJ2-3
D: TRBD2
CDR3: CASSESSGGYTDTQYF
DNA: TGCGCCAGCAGTGAGTCTAGCGGGGGGTATACAGATACGCAGTATTTT

size: few
V: TRBV7-9
J: TRBJ2-3
D: .
CDR3: CASTKTGSTDTQYF
DNA: TGTGCCAGCACCAAGACAGGTTCCACAGATACGCAGTATTTT

size: .
V: TRBV7-9
J: TRBJ1-4
D: TRBD1
CDR3: CASSPQGGSTHEKLFF
DNA: TGTGCCAGCAGCCCCCAGGGGGGCAGTACCCATGAAAAACTGTTTTTT

size: few
V: TRBV13
J: TRBJ1-1
D: .
CDR3: CASSFPGHMNTEAFF
DNA: TGTGCCAGCAGCTTTCCGGGACATATGAACACTGAAGCTTTCTTT

size: many
V: TRBV12-3/TRBV12-4
J: TRBJ1-2
D: .
CDR3: CASSGAGYTF
DNA: TGTGCCAGCAGTGGGGCTGGCTACACCTTC

size: many
V: TRBV5-4
J: TRBJ2-7
D: .
CDR3: CASSPGTTYEQYF
DNA: TGTGCCAGCAGCCCCGGGACGACCTACGAGCAGTACTTC

size: .
V: TRBV20-1
J: TRBJ2-1
D: .
CDR3: CSAIGGAVTEQFF
DNA: TGCAGTGCTATAGGCGGAGCAGTTACTGAGCAGTTCTTC

size: few
V: TRBV25-1
J: TRBJ2-7
D: .
CDR3: CASSGGQRKVGNYEQYF
DNA: TGTGCCAGCAGTGGCGGACAGCGAAAGGTGGGGAACTACGAGCAGTACTTC

size: many
V: TRBV12-3/TRBV12-4
J: TRBJ1-5
D: .
CDR3: CASSFLGQGQGGQPQHF
DNA: TGTGCCAGCAGTTTCTTGGGCCAAGGGCAGGGAGGTCAGCCCCAGCATTTT

size: many
V: TRBV28
J: TRBJ1-5
D: .
CDR3: CASRRPGVQPQHF
DNA: TGTGCCAGCAGGCGCCCAGGGGTCCAGCCCCAGCATTTT

size: .
V: TRBV7-9
J: TRBJ2-5
D: .
CDR3: CASSSSKLQETQYF
DNA: TGTGCCAGCAGCTCTAGCAAGCTTCAAGAGACCCAGTACTTC

size: many
V: TRBV10-3
J: TRBJ1-2
D: TRBD1
CDR3: CAISSGGGWLF
DNA: TGTGCCATCAGCTCAGGGGGCGGATGGCTCTTC

size: many
V: TRBV6-4
J: TRBJ2-5
D: TRBD2
CDR3: CASSESGGSQETQYF
DNA: TGTGCCAGCAGTGAAAGCGGGGGTTCACAAGAGACCCAGTACTTC

size: few
V: TRBV7-3
J: TRBJ2-5
D: .
CDR3: CASRHTPPSSQETQYF
DNA: TGTGCCAGCAGGCATACCCCCCCTAGCAGCCAAGAGACCCAGTACTTC

size: few
V: TRBV29-1
J: TRBJ2-1
D: TRBD2
CDR3: CSVEGLAGYPGQFF
DNA: TGCAGCGTTGAGGGACTAGCGGGATACCCTGGGCAGTTCTTC

size: .
V: TRBV28
J: TRBJ2-7
D: TRBD1
CDR3: CASSYGPGTVDSTYEQYF
DNA: TGTGCCAGCAGTTATGGCCCAGGGACAGTTGATTCCACCTACGAGCAGTACTTC

size: few
V: TRBV20-1
J: TRBJ2-1
D: .
CDR3: CSAIQESSYNEQFF
DNA: TGCAGTGCTATCCAAGAAAGCTCCTACAATGAGCAGTTCTTC

size: many
V: TRBV6-5
J: TRBJ1-1
D: .
CDR3: CASSYFDSTEAFF
DNA: TGTGCCAGCAGTTACTTCGACAGCACTGAAGCTTTCTTT

size: few
V: TRBV12-3/TRBV12-4
J: TRBJ2-2
D: TRBD2
CDR3: CASRLAGGPAGELFF
DNA: TGTGCCAGCAGGCTAGCGGGGGGGCCCGCCGGGGAGCTGTTTTTT

size: few
V: TRBV12-3/TRBV12-4
J: TRBJ2-7
D: .
CDR3: CASSLGNHYEQYF
DNA: TGTGCCAGCAGTTTAGGGAACCACTACGAGCAGTACTTC

size: many
V: TRBV3-1
J: TRBJ1-2
D: TRBD1
CDR3: CASSSDRAFAGYTF
DNA: TGTGCCAGCAGCTCGGACAGGGCGTTCGCTGGCTACACCTTC

size: few
V: TRBV28
J: TRBJ2-7
D: .
CDR3: CASRTLLDITYEQYF
DNA: TGTGCCAGCCGTACCTTGCTAGATATTACCTACGAGCAGTACTTC

size: .
V: TRBV10-3
J: TRBJ2-1
D: .
CDR3: CAIKPGASSYNEQFF
DNA: TGTGCCATCAAGCCCGGGGCTAGCTCCTACAATGAGCAGTTCTTC

size: .
V: TRBV4-1
J: TRBJ2-7
D: .
CDR3: CASSIRAAEGTYEQYF
DNA: TGCGCCAGCAGCATCAGGGCGGCGGAGGGGACCTACGAGCAGTACTTC

size: .
V: TRBV13
J: TRBJ2-1
D: TRBD2
CDR3: CASSLGLAGVNEQFF
DNA: TGTGCCAGCAGCTTAGGCCTAGCGGGAGTGAATGAGCAGTTCTTC

size: .
V: TRBV20-1
J: TRBJ2-1
D: .
CDR3: CSARDRGGTYNEQFF
DNA: TGCAGTGCTAGAGATCGCGGCGGGACCTACAATGAGCAGTTCTTC

size: .
V: TRBV27
J: TRBJ2-1
D: TRBD2
CDR3: CASSLGVVAGGEQFF
DNA: TGTGCCAGCAGTTTAGGGGTTGTAGCGGGTGGTGAGCAGTTCTTC

size: .
V: TRBV5-6
J: TRBJ2-4
D: .
CDR3: CASSIGPNIQYF
DNA: TGTGCCAGCAGCATAGGACCAAACATTCAGTACTTC